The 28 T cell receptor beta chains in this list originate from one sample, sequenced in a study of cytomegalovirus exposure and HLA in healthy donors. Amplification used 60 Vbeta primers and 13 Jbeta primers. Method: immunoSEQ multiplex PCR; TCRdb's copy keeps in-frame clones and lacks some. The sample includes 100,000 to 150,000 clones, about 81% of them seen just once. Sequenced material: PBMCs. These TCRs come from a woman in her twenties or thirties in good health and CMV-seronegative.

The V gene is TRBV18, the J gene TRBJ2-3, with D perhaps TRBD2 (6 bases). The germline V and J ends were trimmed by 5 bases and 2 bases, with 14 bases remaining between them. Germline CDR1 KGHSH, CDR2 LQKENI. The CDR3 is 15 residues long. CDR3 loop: CASSGASDHTDTQYF. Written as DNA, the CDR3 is TGTGCCAGCTCAGGGGCTAGCGACCACACAGATACGCAGTATTTT.

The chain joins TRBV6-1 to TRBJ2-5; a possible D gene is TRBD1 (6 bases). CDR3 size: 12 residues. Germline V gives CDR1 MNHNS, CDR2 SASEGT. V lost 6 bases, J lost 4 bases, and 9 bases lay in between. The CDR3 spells CASRAGVETQYF. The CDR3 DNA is TGTGCCAGCAGAGCAGGGGTAGAGACCCAGTACTTC.

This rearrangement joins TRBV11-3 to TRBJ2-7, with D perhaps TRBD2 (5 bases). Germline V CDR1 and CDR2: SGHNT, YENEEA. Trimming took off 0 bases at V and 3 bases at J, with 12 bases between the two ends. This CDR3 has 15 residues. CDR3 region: CASSLDGGIDYEQYF. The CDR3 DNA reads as TGTGCCAGCAGCTTAGATGGAGGAATCGACTACGAGCAGTACTTC.

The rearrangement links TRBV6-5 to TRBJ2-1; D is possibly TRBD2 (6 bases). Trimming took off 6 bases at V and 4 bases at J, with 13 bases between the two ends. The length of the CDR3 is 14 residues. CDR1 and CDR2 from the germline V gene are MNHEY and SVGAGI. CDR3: CASSRLDGYNEQFF. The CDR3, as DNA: TGTGCCAGCAGCAGACTAGATGGGTACAATGAGCAGTTCTTC.

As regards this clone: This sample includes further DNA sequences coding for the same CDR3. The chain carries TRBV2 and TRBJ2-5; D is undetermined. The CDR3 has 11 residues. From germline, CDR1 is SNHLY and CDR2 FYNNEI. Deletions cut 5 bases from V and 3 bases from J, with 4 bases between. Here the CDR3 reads CASSREETQYF. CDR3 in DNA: TGTGCCAGCAGTCGGGAAGAGACCCAGTACTTC.

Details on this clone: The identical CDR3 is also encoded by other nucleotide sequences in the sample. CDR3 sequence reads: CASSLDRDYGYTF. CDR3 DNA: TGTGCCAGCTCACTGGACAGGGACTATGGCTACACCTTC. This chain joins TRBV18 and TRBJ1-2; 8 bases are shared with TRBD1. The CDR3 is 13 amino acids. Unmatched junction bases numbered 1, after V lost 4 bases and J lost 3 bases. Per germline, CDR1 KGHSH and CDR2 LQKENI.

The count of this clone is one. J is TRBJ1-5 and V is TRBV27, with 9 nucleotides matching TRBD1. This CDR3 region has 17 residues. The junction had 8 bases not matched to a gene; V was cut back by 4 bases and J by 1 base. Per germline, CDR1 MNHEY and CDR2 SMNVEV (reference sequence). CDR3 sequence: CASSSTGGRKSNQPQHF. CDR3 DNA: TGTGCCAGCAGTTCGACAGGGGGTAGGAAGAGCAATCAGCCCCAGCATTTT.

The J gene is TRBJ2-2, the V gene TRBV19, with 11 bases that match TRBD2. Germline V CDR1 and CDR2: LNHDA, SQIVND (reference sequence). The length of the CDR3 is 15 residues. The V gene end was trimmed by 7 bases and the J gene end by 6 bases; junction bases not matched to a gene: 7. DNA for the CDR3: TGTGCCAGTAACCCCCTAGCGGGGGGACCCGGGGAGCTGTTTTTT. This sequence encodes CASNPLAGGPGELFF.

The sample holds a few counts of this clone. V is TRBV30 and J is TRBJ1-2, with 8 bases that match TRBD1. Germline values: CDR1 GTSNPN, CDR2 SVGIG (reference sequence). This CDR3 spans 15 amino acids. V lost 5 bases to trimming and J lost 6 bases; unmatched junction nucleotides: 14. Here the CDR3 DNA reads TGTGCCTGGTTACAGGGGGGCCTTCTATCGAATGGCTACACCTTC. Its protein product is CAWLQGGLLSNGYTF.

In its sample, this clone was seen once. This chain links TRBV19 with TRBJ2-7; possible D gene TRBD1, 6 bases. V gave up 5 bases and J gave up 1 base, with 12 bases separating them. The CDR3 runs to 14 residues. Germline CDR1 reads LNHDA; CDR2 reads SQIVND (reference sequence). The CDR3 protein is CASSPLTGSYEQYF. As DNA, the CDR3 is TGTGCCAGTAGTCCCCTGACAGGATCCTACGAGCAGTACTTC.

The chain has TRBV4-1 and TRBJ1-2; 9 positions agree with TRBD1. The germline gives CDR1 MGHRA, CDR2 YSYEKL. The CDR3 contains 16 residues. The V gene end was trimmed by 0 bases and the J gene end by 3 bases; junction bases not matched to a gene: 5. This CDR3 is CASSQDIWDRDYGYTF. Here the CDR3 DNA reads TGCGCCAGCAGCCAAGATATATGGGACAGGGACTATGGCTACACCTTC.

The CDR3 loop is CASSQGRVGASYNEQFF. The CDR3 DNA is TGCGCCAGCAGCCAAGGGCGGGTGGGAGCTTCCTACAATGAGCAGTTCTTC. V gene TRBV4-1 combines with J gene TRBJ2-1; perhaps TRBD2 as D (5 bases). V was cut by 1 base and J by 1 base, with 14 bases left in between. This CDR3 spans 17 amino acids. Germline CDR1 MGHRA, CDR2 YSYEKL.

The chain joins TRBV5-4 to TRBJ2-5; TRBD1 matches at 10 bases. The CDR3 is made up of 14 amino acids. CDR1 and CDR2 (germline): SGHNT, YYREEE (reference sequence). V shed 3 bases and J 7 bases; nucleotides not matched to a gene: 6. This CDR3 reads CASSWGTGEGTQYF. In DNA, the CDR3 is TGTGCCAGCAGCTGGGGGACAGGGGAGGGGACCCAGTACTTC.

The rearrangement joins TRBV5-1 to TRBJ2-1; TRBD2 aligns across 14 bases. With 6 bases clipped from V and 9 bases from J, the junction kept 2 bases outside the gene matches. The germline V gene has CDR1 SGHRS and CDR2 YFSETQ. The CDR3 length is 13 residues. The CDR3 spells CASTGTSGSEQFF. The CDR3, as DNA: TGCGCCAGCACTGGGACTAGCGGGAGTGAGCAGTTCTTC. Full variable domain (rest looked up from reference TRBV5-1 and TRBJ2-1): KAGVTQTPRYLIKTRGQQVTLSCSPISGHRSVSWYQQTPGQGLQFLFEYFSETQRNKGNFPGRFSGRQFSNSRSEMNVSTLELGDSALYLCASTGTSGSEQFFGPGTRLTVL.

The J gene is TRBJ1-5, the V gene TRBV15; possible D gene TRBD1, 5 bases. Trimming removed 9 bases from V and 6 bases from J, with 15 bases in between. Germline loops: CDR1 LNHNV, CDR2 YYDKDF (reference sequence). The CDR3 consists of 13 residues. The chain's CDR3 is CATGLGLGQPQHF. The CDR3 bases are TGTGCCACTGGGTTGGGACTAGGTCAGCCCCAGCATTTT.

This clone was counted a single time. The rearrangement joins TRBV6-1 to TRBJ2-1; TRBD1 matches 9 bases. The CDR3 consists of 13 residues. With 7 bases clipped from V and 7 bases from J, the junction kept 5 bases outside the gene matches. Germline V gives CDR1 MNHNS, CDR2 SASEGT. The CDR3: CASKPGQGNEQFF. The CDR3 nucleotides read TGTGCCAGCAAACCGGGACAGGGAAATGAGCAGTTCTTC.

CDR3 loop: CASTEGTGRSYNEQFF. The CDR3 DNA sequence: TGCGCCAGCACCGAGGGGACAGGCCGGTCCTACAATGAGCAGTTCTTC. The J gene is TRBJ2-1, the V gene TRBV5-1, with TRBD1 matching 8 bases. The junction had 9 bases not matched to a gene; V was cut back by 6 bases and J by 1 base. In germline, CDR1 is SGHRS, CDR2 YFSETQ. The CDR3 loop spans 16 amino acids.

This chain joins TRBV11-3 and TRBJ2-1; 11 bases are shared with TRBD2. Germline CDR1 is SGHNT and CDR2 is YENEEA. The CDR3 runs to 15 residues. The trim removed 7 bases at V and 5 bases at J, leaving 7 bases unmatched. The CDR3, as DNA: TGTGCCAGCACCACCGGGACTAGCGGTCACAATGAGCAGTTCTTC. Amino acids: CASTTGTSGHNEQFF.

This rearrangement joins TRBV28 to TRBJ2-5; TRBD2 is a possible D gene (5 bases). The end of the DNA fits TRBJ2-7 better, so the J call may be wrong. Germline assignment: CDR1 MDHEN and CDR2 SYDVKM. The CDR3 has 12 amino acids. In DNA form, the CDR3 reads TGTGCCAGCAGTTTGCGAGGGTACGAGCAGTACTTC. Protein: CASSLRGYEQYF.

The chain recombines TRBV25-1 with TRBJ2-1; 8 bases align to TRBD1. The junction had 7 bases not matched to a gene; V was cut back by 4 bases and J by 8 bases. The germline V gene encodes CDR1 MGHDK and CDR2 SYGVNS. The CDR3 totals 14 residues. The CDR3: CASSARQGADEQFF. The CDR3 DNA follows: TGTGCCAGCAGTGCCCGGCAGGGGGCAGATGAGCAGTTCTTC.

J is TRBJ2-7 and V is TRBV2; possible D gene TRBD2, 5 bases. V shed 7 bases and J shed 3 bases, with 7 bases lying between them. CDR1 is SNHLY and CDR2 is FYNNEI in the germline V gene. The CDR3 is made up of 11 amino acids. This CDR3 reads CASTAGYEQYF. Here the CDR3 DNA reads TGTGCCAGCACCGCGGGCTACGAGCAGTACTTC.

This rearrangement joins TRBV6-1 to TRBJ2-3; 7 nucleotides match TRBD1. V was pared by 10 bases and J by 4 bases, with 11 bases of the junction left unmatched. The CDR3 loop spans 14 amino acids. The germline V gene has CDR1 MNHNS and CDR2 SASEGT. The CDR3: CATGRDRTSDTQYF. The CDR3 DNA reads TGTGCCACCGGCCGGGACAGAACTTCAGATACGCAGTATTTT.

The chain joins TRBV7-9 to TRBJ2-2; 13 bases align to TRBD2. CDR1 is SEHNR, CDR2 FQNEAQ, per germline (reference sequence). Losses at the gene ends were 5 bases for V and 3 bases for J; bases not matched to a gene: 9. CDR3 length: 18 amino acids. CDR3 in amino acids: CASSPRTSGSWDTGELFF. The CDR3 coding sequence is TGTGCCAGCAGCCCTCGGACTAGCGGGAGTTGGGACACCGGGGAGCTGTTTTTT.

The CDR3 DNA reads TGTGCCTGGAGTGGCGGTTTTACAAACATTCAGTACTTC. Its translation is CAWSGGFTNIQYF. The chain employs TRBV30 and TRBJ2-4; no firm D call. The CDR3 has 13 amino acids. V lost 1 base to trimming and J lost 6 bases, with 10 bases between them. CDR1 GTSNPN and CDR2 SVGIG come from the germline V gene (reference sequence).

CDR3 coding DNA: TGCGCCAGCAGGGACAGCCCCGAGGGGGCCCAGTACTTC. Translated: CASRDSPEGAQYF. The chain joins TRBV5-1 to TRBJ2-5; the D gene is possibly TRBD1 (6 bases). Germline assignment: CDR1 SGHRS and CDR2 YFSETQ. The length of the CDR3 is 13 residues. The V and J ends lost 5 bases and 9 bases respectively, with 17 bases between them.

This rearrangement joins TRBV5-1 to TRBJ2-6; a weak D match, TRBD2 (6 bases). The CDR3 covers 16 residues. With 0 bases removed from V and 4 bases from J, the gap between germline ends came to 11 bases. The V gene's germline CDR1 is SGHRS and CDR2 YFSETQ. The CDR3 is CASSLVAGTGANVLTF. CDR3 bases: TGCGCCAGCAGCTTGGTTGCGGGAACAGGGGCCAACGTCCTGACTTTC.

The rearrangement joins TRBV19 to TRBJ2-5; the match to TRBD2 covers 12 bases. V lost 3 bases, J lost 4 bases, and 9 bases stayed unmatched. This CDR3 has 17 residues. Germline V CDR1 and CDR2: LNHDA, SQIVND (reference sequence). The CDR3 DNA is TGTGCCAGTAGTATTCTAGCGGGAGGGCGTCAGGCAGAGACCCAGTACTTC. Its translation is CASSILAGGRQAETQYF.

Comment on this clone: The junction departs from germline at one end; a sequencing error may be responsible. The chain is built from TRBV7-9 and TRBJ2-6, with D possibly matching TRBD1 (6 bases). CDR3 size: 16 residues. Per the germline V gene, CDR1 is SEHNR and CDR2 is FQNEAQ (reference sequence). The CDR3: CSSSSRQVTGANVLTF. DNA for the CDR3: TGTTCCAGCAGCTCCCGACAGGTAACTGGGGCCAACGTCCTGACTTTC.